Below are 29 T cell receptor beta chains sequenced from a single sample in a study of T-cell memory formation after mild COVID-19. TCRdb used MiXCR to reprocess the 5' RACE reads, holding one entry per CDR3 protein. Among approximately 150,000 distinct CDR3 sequences listed, 6% to 6.5% were seen once. The material sequenced was PBMCs or a T cell subset sorted from them (not recorded which). Every receptor here comes from an adult woman who had mild COVID-19 (a few samples of this study predate the infection). Cell type and time point are not known.

The chain links TRBV6-6 to TRBJ1-3; 9 bases are a match to TRBD1. The CDR3 contains 19 residues. V shed 4 bases and J 0 bases; nucleotides not matched to a gene: 13. CDR1 is MNHNY, CDR2 SVGAGI, per germline (reference sequence). The CDR3 nucleotides read TGTGCCAGCAGTTCCAGGACAGGGGAAGGGCCAAACTCTGGAAACACCATATATTTT. Translated: CASSSRTGEGPNSGNTIYF.

This clonotype was seen many times. Relative to the germline gene, one junction end is altered; a read error may explain this. The V call is TRBV4-2, the J call TRBJ2-7; 11 positions match TRBD2. There are 17 residues in the CDR3. The germline V gene encodes CDR1 LGHNA and CDR2 YNFKEQ. The CDR3 region has the DNA TGTGCCATCAGCCAAGTTTTAGTAGCGGGAGGGCCTGACGAGCAGTACTTC. Translation gives CAISQVLVAGGPDEQYF.

CDR3 in DNA: TGTGCCAGCAGCTTAGCCCCCGGACACGCGGTGTTTTTT. This translates into CASSLAPGHAVFF. The V and J genes are TRBV7-2 and TRBJ2-2; D may be TRBD1 (5 bases). The germline gives CDR1 SGHTA, CDR2 FQGNSA. CDR3 size: 13 residues. V lost 0 bases and J 15 bases, leaving 14 bases between the germline ends. Looking up the rest from reference TRBV7-2 and TRBJ2-2 gives the full variable domain: GAGVSQSPSNKVTEKGKDVELRCDPISGHTALYWYRQSLGQGLEFLIYFQGNSAPDKSGLPSDRFSAERTGGSVSTLTIQRTQQEDSAVYLCASSLAPGHAVFFGEGSRLTVL.

This clonotype was counted ten times or more. Its ends do not fully match the called genes, so a read error is possible. The V gene is TRBV29-1, the J gene TRBJ2-1; no firm D call. Per germline, CDR1 SQVTM and CDR2 ANQGSEA. This CDR3 region has 12 residues. The CDR3 here is CSVERLPNKQFF. The CDR3 DNA sequence: TGCAGCGTTGAAAGGCTACCCAATAAGCAGTTCTTC.

The rearrangement joins TRBV6-1 to TRBJ1-4; maybe TRBD1 (5 bases). Germline CDR1 is MNHNS and CDR2 is SASEGT. The V end lost 7 bases, the J end lost 5 bases, and 17 bases lay between the germline ends. The CDR3 extends over 15 amino acids. CDR3 sequence reads: CASNTPGTANEKLFF. CDR3 DNA: TGTGCCAGCAATACCCCCGGGACGGCAAATGAAAAACTGTTTTTT.

This sequence joins TRBV20-1 and TRBJ2-2; D perhaps matches TRBD1 (6 bases). Germline loops: CDR1 DFQATT, CDR2 SNEGSKA (reference sequence). The CDR3 is 18 residues long. Trimming removed 4 bases at V and 0 bases at J, with 21 bases between. CDR3 loop: CSATDRSRPFANTGELFF. DNA of the CDR3: TGCAGTGCTACCGACAGGAGCAGACCGTTCGCGAACACCGGGGAGCTGTTTTTT.

This clonotype was counted ten times or more. The chain employs TRBV6-6 and TRBJ2-7; D gene ambiguous. V gave up 5 bases and J gave up 6 bases, with 17 bases separating them. Germline V gene sequence: CDR1 MNHNY, CDR2 SVGAGI (reference sequence). The CDR3 runs to 14 residues. The CDR3 sequence: CASSHGTALVEQYF. In DNA, the CDR3 is TGTGCCAGCAGTCATGGCACAGCCCTGGTCGAGCAGTACTTC.

This clonotype was counted a few times. An end of the junction does not agree with germline; a read error may underlie this. This chain's CDR3 is CATSDARWGRAGVF. In DNA, the CDR3 is TGTGCCACCTCGGACGCTCGGTGGGGGAGGGCCGGGGTCTTC. V usage is TRBV19 and J usage is TRBJ2-1; 7 positions agree with TRBD2. CDR1 is LNHDA, CDR2 SQIVND, per germline (reference sequence). This CDR3 contains 14 residues.

This clonotype was recorded a few times. The V gene is TRBV25-1, the J gene TRBJ2-7, with 10 nucleotides matching TRBD1. The CDR3 sequence is 16 residues long. The trim removed 8 bases at V and 3 bases at J, leaving 13 bases unmatched. CDR1 and CDR2 (germline): MGHDK, SYGVNS. CDR3 amino acids: CASVGELGTGDYEQYF. The CDR3 DNA is TGTGCCAGCGTGGGGGAGCTCGGGACAGGGGACTACGAGCAGTACTTC.

This clonotype was picked up many times. The chain recombines TRBV20-1 with TRBJ2-1; the match to TRBD2 covers 14 bases. The CDR3 has 14 amino acids. The germline gives CDR1 DFQATT, CDR2 SNEGSKA (reference sequence). V lost 3 bases to trimming and J lost 9 bases; unmatched junction nucleotides: 4. CDR3 bases: TGCAGTGCTAGCAGGGGACTAGCGGGAGTTGAGCAGTTCTTC. This gives the protein CSASRGLAGVEQFF.

This clonotype was seen a handful of times. The J gene is TRBJ2-2, the V gene TRBV12-3 or TRBV12-4; maybe TRBD2 (6 bases). Trimming cost V 6 bases and J 5 bases, with 19 bases left between them. The CDR3 totals 16 residues. The CDR3 protein is CASRNKGTSFTGELFF. The CDR3 nucleotides read TGTGCCAGCAGAAATAAAGGGACTTCCTTTACCGGGGAGCTGTTTTTT.

The rearrangement uses TRBV12-3 or TRBV12-4 and TRBJ2-7; possible D gene TRBD2, 7 bases. V dropped 5 bases and J dropped 1 base, with 18 bases sitting between them. This CDR3 has 16 residues. This CDR3 reads CASSGRDTRSSYEQYF. Written as DNA, the CDR3 is TGTGCCAGCAGTGGGAGGGACACCCGAAGTTCCTACGAGCAGTACTTC.

This chain connects TRBV25-1 to TRBJ2-7, with 7 nucleotides matching TRBD2. The J segment lost 4 bases and the V segment lost 7 bases, leaving 7 bases of the junction unmatched. Germline V gene lookup returns CDR1 MGHDK and CDR2 SYGVNS. This CDR3 contains 13 residues. Written as DNA, the CDR3 is TGTGCCAGCATAGGCCGGGAGGTTTACGAGCAGTACTTC. Translation: CASIGREVYEQYF.

This clonotype has ten or more counts. The chain carries TRBV2 and TRBJ2-7, with D unresolved. This CDR3 contains 12 residues. In germline, CDR1 is SNHLY, CDR2 FYNNEI. With 3 bases removed from V and 3 bases from J, the gap between germline ends came to 6 bases. The CDR3 loop reads CASSEDGYEQYF. CDR3 DNA: TGTGCCAGCAGTGAGGACGGCTACGAGCAGTACTTC.

This clonotype has a handful of counts. This rearrangement joins TRBV7-2 to TRBJ2-2; D is ambiguous. V lost 1 base, J lost 2 bases, and 11 bases lay in between. Germline V gene lookup returns CDR1 SGHTA and CDR2 FQGNSA. The CDR3 sequence is 16 residues long. CDR3 residues: CASSLGSQLNTGELFF. DNA for the CDR3: TGTGCCAGCAGCTTAGGCTCACAGCTAAACACCGGGGAGCTGTTTTTT.

The sample holds many counts of this clonotype. The gene calls are TRBV6-5 and TRBJ2-1, with D perhaps matching TRBD2 (6 bases). With 6 bases removed from V and 2 bases from J, the gap between germline ends came to 14 bases. CDR3 length equals 15 residues. The germline CDR1 and CDR2 sequences are MNHEY and SVGAGI. The CDR3 bases are TGTGCCAGCAGGGCGACTAGTGGGCCCTACAATGAGCAGTTCTTC. Residues: CASRATSGPYNEQFF.

This clonotype appeared many times. The chain uses TRBV9 and TRBJ2-1, with 8 bases lining up with TRBD2. The germline V gene has CDR1 SGDLS and CDR2 YYNGEE. The CDR3 runs 16 residues. Trimming at V came to 0 bases and at J to 6 bases, leaving 8 bases not matched to a gene. The CDR3 reads CASSVEGSGSANEQFF. The CDR3 bases are TGTGCCAGCAGCGTAGAAGGCAGCGGGAGTGCCAATGAGCAGTTCTTC.

There are many counts of this clonotype. The chain joins TRBV12-3 or TRBV12-4 to TRBJ2-1; D is undetermined. The length of the CDR3 is 11 residues. Trimming took off 5 bases at V and 8 bases at J, with 7 bases between the two ends. The CDR3 DNA is TGTGCCAGCAGTCCACGGGATGAGCAGTTCTTC. Amino acids: CASSPRDEQFF.

This clonotype was seen a few times. This chain links TRBV19 with TRBJ2-2; perhaps TRBD2 as D (5 bases). Germline values: CDR1 LNHDA, CDR2 SQIVND (reference sequence). The CDR3 extends over 13 amino acids. The V and J ends lost 4 bases and 3 bases respectively, with 6 bases between them. The CDR3 DNA sequence: TGTGCCAGTAGTAGAGGGTACACCGGGGAGCTGTTTTTT. Its protein product is CASSRGYTGELFF.

This clonotype was counted at least ten times. This chain joins TRBV11-3 and TRBJ2-2, with 10 bases identical to TRBD2. The germline V gene has CDR1 SGHNT and CDR2 YENEEA. V shed 3 bases and J 7 bases; nucleotides not matched to a gene: 8. This CDR3 region has 16 residues. The CDR3 region is CASSLIAGGPGGELFF. The CDR3 bases are TGTGCCAGCAGCTTGATAGCGGGAGGTCCTGGCGGGGAGCTGTTTTTT.

This clonotype occurred many times. This chain links TRBV7-9 with TRBJ2-7, with TRBD1 matching 7 bases. J lost 3 bases, V lost 6 bases, and 8 bases had no gene match. The CDR3 covers 14 residues. Germline V gene sequence: CDR1 SEHNR, CDR2 FQNEAQ (reference sequence). The DNA for the CDR3 is TGTGCCAGCAGGATGACAGGGAATCTCTACGAGCAGTACTTC. It translates to CASRMTGNLYEQYF.

This clonotype has at least ten counts. This chain links TRBV4-3 with TRBJ2-1; 7 bases are a match to TRBD2. V lost 4 bases and J lost 6; bases outside the gene matches: 3. In germline, CDR1 is LGHNA, CDR2 YSLEER. The CDR3 length is 13 residues. CDR3 amino acids: CASSRSSGNEQFF. The CDR3 nucleotides are TGCGCCAGCAGCCGCTCTAGCGGCAATGAGCAGTTCTTC.

This clonotype appeared many times. The chain carries TRBV6-5 and TRBJ1-2, with 8 nucleotides matching TRBD1. Germline lookup yields CDR1 MNHEY and CDR2 SVGAGI. The CDR3 sequence is 16 residues long. Trimming removed 2 bases from V and 4 bases from J; junction bases left unmatched: 9. The CDR3 DNA sequence: TGTGCCAGCAGTTACCGTGACAGGGGAAAGGGCTATGGCTACACCTTC. Translated: CASSYRDRGKGYGYTF.

V is TRBV7-2 and J is TRBJ2-4, with D perhaps TRBD1 or TRBD2 (6 bases each). Trimming pared 2 bases from V and 2 bases from J, leaving 13 bases between. The germline V gene has CDR1 SGHTA and CDR2 FQGNSA. The CDR3 is made up of 16 amino acids. The CDR3 here is CASSLLGGLPKNIQYF. The CDR3 DNA reads as TGTGCCAGCAGCTTATTGGGGGGCTTACCCAAAAACATTCAGTACTTC.

This clonotype was counted at least ten times. CDR3 sequence reads: CASSGGRAQETQYF. The CDR3 DNA reads TGTGCCAGCAGTGGGGGCAGAGCCCAAGAGACCCAGTACTTC. The chain joins TRBV6-1 to TRBJ2-5; perhaps TRBD1 as D (5 bases). This CDR3 contains 14 residues. CDR1 and CDR2 (germline): MNHNS, SASEGT. Trimming removed 4 bases at V and 1 base at J, with 10 bases between.

This clonotype was observed at least ten times. The J gene is TRBJ2-7, the V gene TRBV20-1, with D uncertain. The V end lost 0 bases, the J end lost 10 bases, and 10 bases lay between the germline ends. The CDR3 length is 11 residues. Germline values: CDR1 DFQATT, CDR2 SNEGSKA (reference sequence). In nucleotides, the CDR3 is TGCAGTGCTAGAGATCTCTGGGGTCAGTACTTC. Translating gives CSARDLWGQYF.

In its sample, this clonotype was seen a few times. The chain couples TRBV2 to TRBJ1-4; D might be TRBD1 (5 bases). Looked up from germline, CDR1 is SNHLY and CDR2 is FYNNEI. V was cut by 6 bases and J by 8 bases, with 16 bases left in between. There are 14 residues in the CDR3. The CDR3 reads CASRPRGGQEKLFF. DNA of the CDR3: TGTGCCAGCAGGCCGAGAGGTGGACAAGAAAAACTGTTTTTT.

The chain couples TRBV5-5 to TRBJ2-1; 14 bases line up with TRBD2. The CDR3 sequence is 15 residues long. The junction had 7 bases not matched to a gene; V was cut back by 5 bases and J by 9 bases. CDR1 SGHKS and CDR2 YYEKEE come from the germline V gene (reference sequence). The CDR3 nucleotides read TGTGCCAGCAGTCTGACTAGCGGGGGGGCCAGTGAGCAGTTCTTC. Translation: CASSLTSGGASEQFF.

The chain recombines TRBV24-1 with TRBJ1-6, with TRBD1 identical over 7 bases. Trimming removed 4 bases from V and 6 bases from J; junction bases left unmatched: 5. Germline CDR1 and CDR2: KGHDR and SFDVKD. This CDR3 has 15 residues. The CDR3 here is CATSDSGTANSPLHF. CDR3 nucleotide sequence: TGTGCCACCAGTGACTCCGGGACAGCTAATTCACCCCTCCACTTT.